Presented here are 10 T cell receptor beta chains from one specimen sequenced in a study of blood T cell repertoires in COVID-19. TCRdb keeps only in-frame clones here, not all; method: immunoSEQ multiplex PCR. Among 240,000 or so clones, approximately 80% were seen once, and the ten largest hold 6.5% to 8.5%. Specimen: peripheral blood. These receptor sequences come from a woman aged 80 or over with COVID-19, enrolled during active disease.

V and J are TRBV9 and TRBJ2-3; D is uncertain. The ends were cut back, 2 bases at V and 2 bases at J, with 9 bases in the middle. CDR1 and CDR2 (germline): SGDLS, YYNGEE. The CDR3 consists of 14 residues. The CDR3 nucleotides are TGTGCCAGCAGCGTGGGCAGTTACACAGATACGCAGTATTTT. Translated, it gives CASSVGSYTDTQYF.

CDR3 region: CASSPRSQLSSQNTEAFF. In DNA form, the CDR3 reads TGTGCCAGCTCACCGCGGTCCCAGCTGTCCTCTCAGAACACTGAAGCTTTCTTT. The chain uses TRBV18 and TRBJ1-1, with unresolved D. The V gene's germline CDR1 is KGHSH and CDR2 LQKENI. V lost 3 bases and J lost 1, with 21 bases in between. There are 18 residues in the CDR3.

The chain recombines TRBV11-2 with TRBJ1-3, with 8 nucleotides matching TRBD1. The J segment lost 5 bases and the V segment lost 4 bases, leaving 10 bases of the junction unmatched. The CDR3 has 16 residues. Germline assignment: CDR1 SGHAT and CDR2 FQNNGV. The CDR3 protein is CASSSIRQGLRNTIYF. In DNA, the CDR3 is TGTGCCAGCAGCTCCATTCGACAGGGGTTAAGAAACACCATATATTTT.

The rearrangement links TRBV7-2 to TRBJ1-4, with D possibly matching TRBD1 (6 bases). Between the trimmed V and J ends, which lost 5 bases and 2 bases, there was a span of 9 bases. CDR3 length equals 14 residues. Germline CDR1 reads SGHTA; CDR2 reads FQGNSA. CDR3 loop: CASSIRGTNEKLFF. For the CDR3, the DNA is TGTGCCAGCAGCATCAGGGGCACTAATGAAAAACTGTTTTTT.

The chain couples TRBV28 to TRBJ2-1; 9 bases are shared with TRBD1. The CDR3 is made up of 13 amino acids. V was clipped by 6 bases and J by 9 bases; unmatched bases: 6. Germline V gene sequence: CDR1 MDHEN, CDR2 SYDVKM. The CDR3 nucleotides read TGTGCCAGCAGGACCGGGACAGGGTTTGAGCAGTTCTTC. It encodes CASRTGTGFEQFF.

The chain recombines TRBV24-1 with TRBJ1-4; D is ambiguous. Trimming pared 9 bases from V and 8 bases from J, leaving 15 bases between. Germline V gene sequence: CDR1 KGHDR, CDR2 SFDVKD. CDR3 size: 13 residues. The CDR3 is CATRVGVGEKLFF. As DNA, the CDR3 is TGTGCCACCCGAGTCGGGGTTGGGGAAAAACTGTTTTTT.

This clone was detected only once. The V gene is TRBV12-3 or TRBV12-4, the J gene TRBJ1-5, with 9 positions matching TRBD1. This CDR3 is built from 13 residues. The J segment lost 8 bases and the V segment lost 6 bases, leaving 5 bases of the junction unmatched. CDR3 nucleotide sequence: TGTGCCAGCAGGGGACAGGGAATTGAGCCCCAGCATTTT. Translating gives CASRGQGIEPQHF.

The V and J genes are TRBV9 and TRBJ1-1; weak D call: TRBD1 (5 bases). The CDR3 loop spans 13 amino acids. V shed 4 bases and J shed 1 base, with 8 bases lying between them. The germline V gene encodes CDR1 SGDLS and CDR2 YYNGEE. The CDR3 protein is CASSFTGNTEAFF. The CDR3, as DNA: TGTGCCAGCAGCTTTACAGGGAACACTGAAGCTTTCTTT.

CDR3: CASRLSGTIQETQYF. As DNA, the CDR3 is TGTGCCAGCAGACTTTCCGGGACTATCCAAGAGACCCAGTACTTC. The gene calls are TRBV2 and TRBJ2-5, with 7 bases identical to TRBD2. The CDR3 runs to 15 residues. V lost 6 bases and J lost 1; bases outside the gene matches: 8. The germline CDR1 and CDR2 sequences are SNHLY and FYNNEI. Using reference TRBV2 and TRBJ2-5 for the parts outside the CDR3, the full variable domain is EPEVTQTPSHQVTQMGQEVILRCVPISNHLYFYWYRQILGQKVEFLVSFYNNEISEKSEIFDDQFSVERPDGSNFTLKIRSTKLEDSAMYFCASRLSGTIQETQYFGPGTRLLVL.

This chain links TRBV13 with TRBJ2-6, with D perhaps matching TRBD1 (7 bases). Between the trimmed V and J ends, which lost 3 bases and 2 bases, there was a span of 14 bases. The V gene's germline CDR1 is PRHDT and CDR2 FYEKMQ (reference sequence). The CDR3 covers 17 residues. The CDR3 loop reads CASSFRQGGAGANVLTF. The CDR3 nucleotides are TGTGCCAGCAGCTTTCGACAGGGAGGAGCTGGGGCCAACGTCCTGACTTTC.